Detailed here is one TCR beta chain. The germline gives CDR1 SGHRS, CDR2 YFSETQ. The CDR3 contains 15 residues. Trimming took 5 bases from V and 3 from J, leaving 14 bases between them. The data were obtained in a study of blood T cell repertoires in COVID-19. Whole-study context: Some COVID-19 samples were acute and others convalescent; all came from the United States, Italy and Spain. The cDNA or gDNA used as material had been derived from T cells, B-cell-depleted T cells, or PBMCs.

Original processing methods: The assay estimated nucleated cells by amplifying reference gene primers. TCRdb keeps only in-frame clones here, not all; method: immunoSEQ multiplex PCR. That table is the source of V, J and clone size, and D and trimming were worked out from the DNA. The table includes tens of thousands of clones, over 70% detected once. V and J are TRBV5-1 and TRBJ2-2, with D unclear. Sequencing was carried out using peripheral blood. This receptor was obtained from a woman aged 65 to 85 with acute or convalescent COVID-19. The chain's CDR3 is CASSFGGPHTGELFF. CDR3 bases: TGCGCCAGCAGTTTCGGTGGGCCCCACACCGGGGAGCTGTTTTTT.